This TCR beta chain is drawn from a study of T-cell reconstitution after alpha-beta-depleted transplantation in children. Study-level results: Several hundred graft clones that had expanded were reportedly the source of alpha-beta T cells about two months after transplant.

This clonotype occurred a few times. Its antigen remains unidentified. The CDR3 loop spans 15 amino acids. Trimming at V came to 1 base and at J to 1 base, leaving 1 base not matched to a gene. Germline CDR1 and CDR2: SEHNR and FQNEAQ (reference sequence). TCRbeta library preparation incorporated unique molecular identifiers. TCRdb recomputed calls from the PCR reads with MiXCR, one row per CDR3 protein. The sample holds around 490,000 distinct CDR3 sequences, 9.5% to 12% seen once. The V call is TRBV7-9, the J call TRBJ2-5; 9 nucleotides agree with TRBD2. Sequencing used PBMCs, mostly from graft donor cells, obtained 180 days after TCRalphabeta/CD19-depleted stem cell transplant. This TCR was sampled from a female patient between 2 and 15 years old who had a stem cell transplant for aplastic anemia, so the T cells may come from the graft donor. CDR3 DNA sequence: TGTGCCAGCAGCTTAGGGGGACTAGCCCAAGAGACCCAGTACTTC. Translation: CASSLGGLAQETQYF.